This entry lists 10 T cell receptor beta chains sequenced from one sample in a study of vaccination and CD4 T cells after COVID-19. Sequencing of cultured CD4+ T cell DNA used the Oncomine TCR Beta short-read assay. TCRdb analysed the PCR reads with MiXCR anew, one entry per CDR3 protein. This repertoire shows under 20,000 distinct CDR3 sequences, 55% to 60% found once; its top ten account for about a tenth. Their target antigens are unknown. Stated treatment: roughly ten-day PBMC culture with coronavirus spike peptide pools or control peptides (ViraFEST assay). The sample consisted of CD4+ T cells from blood, cultured in vitro, taken after SARS-CoV-2 vaccination. The receptors come from a human donor who had recovered from COVID-19.

This clonotype was seen more than once but under ten times. The chain has TRBV7-9 and TRBJ1-6; no reliable D call. The CDR3 is 18 amino acids. The V end lost 4 bases, the J end lost 3 bases, and 19 bases lay between the germline ends. CDR1 is SEHNR, CDR2 FQNEAQ, per germline (reference sequence). The CDR3 coding sequence is TGTGCCAGCAGCTCACCGGACGGGAGAGGTGTCTATAATTCACCCCTCCACTTT. It is translated as CASSSPDGRGVYNSPLHF.

This clonotype has more than one count but fewer than ten. This sequence joins TRBV21-1 and TRBJ2-5. TRBV21-1 represents a pseudogene. The CDR3 has 12 residues. The CDR3 coding sequence is TGTGCCAGCAGCATAACTAAAGAGACCCAGTACTTC. Translated, it gives CASSITKETQYF.

V usage is TRBV7-9 and J usage is TRBJ1-3; unclear D gene. The length of the CDR3 is 14 residues. CDR1 is SEHNR and CDR2 is FQNEAQ in the germline V gene (reference sequence). Trimming shortened V by 1 base and J by 0 bases, and 4 bases separated the two germline ends. The CDR3 region is CASSLDDSGNTIYF. CDR3 nucleotide sequence: TGTGCCAGCAGCTTAGATGACTCTGGAAACACCATATATTTT.

This clonotype was seen just once. The CDR3 coding sequence is TGTGCCAGCAGTGACGTCAGGATTAGCAATCAGCCCCAGCATTTT. Its protein product is CASSDVRISNQPQHF. The chain combines TRBV2 with TRBJ1-5; D remains ambiguous. Germline assignment: CDR1 SNHLY and CDR2 FYNNEI. V lost 3 bases, J lost 0 bases, and 9 bases lay in between. The CDR3 sequence is 15 residues long.

There are a few counts of this clonotype. The rearrangement joins TRBV6-2 or TRBV6-3 to TRBJ2-7; 7 nucleotides line up with TRBD1. V lost 5 bases to trimming and J lost 0 bases; unmatched junction nucleotides: 4. Germline-derived CDR1 and CDR2 are MNHEY and SVGEGT. This CDR3 region has 14 residues. This CDR3 reads CASSGGQNSYEQYF. DNA for the CDR3: TGTGCCAGCAGTGGGGGACAGAACTCCTACGAGCAGTACTTC.

The V gene is TRBV7-2, the J gene TRBJ1-1, with a tentative D call TRBD1 (6 bases). The CDR3 loop spans 13 amino acids. Trimming left V 5 bases short and J 0 bases short, with 7 bases between. The germline gives CDR1 SGHTA, CDR2 FQGNSA. The CDR3 nucleotides read TGTGCCAGCAGCGACAGGATGAACACTGAAGCTTTCTTT. Translation: CASSDRMNTEAFF. Full variable domain (rest looked up from reference TRBV7-2 and TRBJ1-1): GAGVSQSPSNKVTEKGKDVELRCDPISGHTALYWYRQSLGQGLEFLIYFQGNSAPDKSGLPSDRFSAERTGGSVSTLTIQRTQQEDSAVYLCASSDRMNTEAFFGQGTRLTVV.

The chain is built from TRBV20-1 and TRBJ1-6; 8 bases align to TRBD1. This CDR3 contains 14 residues. The germline V gene has CDR1 DFQATT and CDR2 SNEGSKA (reference sequence). V was pared by 5 bases and J by 7 bases, with 7 bases of the junction left unmatched. The CDR3 DNA sequence: TGCAGTGCTCTCGGGGGGGACAGGAATTCACCCCTCCACTTT. Its translation: CSALGGDRNSPLHF.

The rearrangement joins TRBV5-6 to TRBJ1-2, with TRBD1 identical over 7 bases. The germline V gene has CDR1 SGHDT and CDR2 YYEEEE. The CDR3 covers 13 residues. The ends lost 5 bases at V and 4 bases at J; junction bases unmatched: 5. CDR3 loop: CASREGASYGYTF. CDR3 nucleotide sequence: TGTGCCAGCAGGGAGGGGGCAAGCTATGGCTACACCTTC.

The chain employs TRBV5-5 and TRBJ2-3; 8 nucleotides align to TRBD2. From germline, CDR1 is SGHKS and CDR2 YYEKEE (reference sequence). The CDR3 is 13 amino acids. The V and J ends lost 7 bases and 1 base, in that order; junction bases with no gene match: 2. The CDR3 reads CASWRGGTDTQYF. CDR3 in DNA: TGTGCCAGCTGGCGGGGGGGCACAGATACGCAGTATTTT.

The chain uses TRBV7-2 and TRBJ2-2, with a weak D call TRBD2 (6 bases). The V end lost 5 bases, the J end lost 5 bases, and 15 bases lay between the germline ends. Germline V gene sequence: CDR1 SGHTA, CDR2 FQGNSA. This CDR3 has 15 residues. CDR3 protein: CASSAASVATGELFF. Here the CDR3 DNA reads TGTGCCAGCAGCGCCGCTAGCGTTGCAACCGGGGAGCTGTTTTTT. Variable domain in full (rest from reference TRBV7-2 and TRBJ2-2): GAGVSQSPSNKVTEKGKDVELRCDPISGHTALYWYRQSLGQGLEFLIYFQGNSAPDKSGLPSDRFSAERTGGSVSTLTIQRTQQEDSAVYLCASSAASVATGELFFGEGSRLTVL.